These 10 T cell receptor beta chains were all obtained from the same sample, sequenced in a study of HIV-infected patients and healthy controls. Alpha and beta constant-region primers primed reverse transcription of about 500 ng RNA. Using multiplexing indices, alpha and beta chain libraries were generated apart by chain-specific third strand synthesis. MiXCR, applied by TCRdb to the 5' RACE reads, yields one record per CDR3 protein. The profile covers approximately 15,000 distinct CDR3 sequences, with approximately 12% appearing a single time and 40% taken by the ten largest. Roughly three months, about 14 weeks, into antiretroviral therapy, follow-up blood was collected. The repertoire came from unfractionated whole blood and reflected all unsorted peripheral T cells. The sequences come from blood, collected during antiretroviral therapy. These receptors were collected from an adult with HIV infection. The donor label of this sample is uncertain.

This clonotype was seen more than once but under ten times. This chain uses TRBV12-3 or TRBV12-4 with TRBJ1-5, with D possibly being TRBD1 (6 bases). CDR3 length equals 15 residues. With 5 bases removed from V and 5 bases from J, the gap between germline ends came to 16 bases. The CDR3: CASSPLQGSDQPQHF. DNA of the CDR3: TGTGCCAGCAGTCCCCTACAGGGCAGCGATCAGCCCCAGCATTTT.

This clonotype was picked up many times. This chain uses TRBV6-5 with TRBJ2-3, with 8 bases fitting TRBD2. The length of the CDR3 is 14 residues. J lost 0 bases, V lost 10 bases, and 6 bases had no gene match. Germline CDR1 reads MNHEY; CDR2 reads SVGAGI. The CDR3 spells CATASGLSTDTQYF. CDR3 DNA: TGTGCCACCGCTAGCGGGCTGAGCACAGATACGCAGTATTTT.

The V gene is TRBV5-1, the J gene TRBJ2-7; D is ambiguous. This CDR3 contains 16 residues. CDR1 SGHRS and CDR2 YFSETQ come from the germline V gene. The V end lost 1 base, the J end lost 3 bases, and 17 bases lay between the germline ends. The CDR3 DNA follows: TGCGCCAGCAGCTTGAGTAGTATGAGTACTCTCTACGAGCAGTACTTC. Its protein product is CASSLSSMSTLYEQYF.

This clonotype was found a few times. This sequence joins TRBV24-1 and TRBJ2-3; TRBD1 or TRBD2 may be the D gene (5 bases each). V lost 0 bases, J lost 5 bases, and 5 bases lay in between. CDR1 KGHDR and CDR2 SFDVKD come from the germline V gene. This CDR3 has 13 amino acids. The CDR3 sequence is CATSDLGGDTQYF. The CDR3 DNA reads TGTGCCACCAGTGATTTGGGGGGAGATACGCAGTATTTT.

This clonotype was counted ten times or more. The chain has TRBV10-3 and TRBJ2-2; 7 bases are shared with TRBD1. V dropped 6 bases and J dropped 0; count of bases not matched to a gene: 4. Germline V gene sequence: CDR1 ENHRY, CDR2 SYGVKD. CDR3 size: 15 residues. CDR3 DNA sequence: TGTGCCATCAGCCGACAGGGTCCGAACACCGGGGAGCTGTTTTTT. It yields the protein CAISRQGPNTGELFF.

Many counts were recorded for this clonotype. The J gene is TRBJ2-2, the V gene TRBV12-3 or TRBV12-4; TRBD1 is a possible D gene (6 bases). Trimming pared 5 bases from V and 6 bases from J, leaving 16 bases between. This CDR3 region has 15 residues. CDR3 DNA sequence: TGTGCCAGCAGTCCACAGGGAAGTTTGCCCGGGGAGCTGTTTTTT. Residues: CASSPQGSLPGELFF.

This clonotype was detected many times. The rearrangement links TRBV20-1 to TRBJ2-1, with 8 positions matching TRBD2. Germline CDR1 reads DFQATT; CDR2 reads SNEGSKA (reference sequence). The CDR3 loop spans 16 amino acids. Unmatched junction bases numbered 6, after V lost 2 bases and J lost 0 bases. CDR3 bases: TGCAGTGCTAGATCCCAGCTAGCGGGCTCCTACAATGAGCAGTTCTTC. Translation gives CSARSQLAGSYNEQFF.

This clonotype was seen ten or more times. This rearrangement joins TRBV5-1 to TRBJ2-5; no definite D call. Germline V gives CDR1 SGHRS, CDR2 YFSETQ. The CDR3 contains 16 residues. The V and J ends lost 0 bases and 2 bases respectively, with 14 bases between them. The chain's CDR3 is CASSLEPGRQQETQYF. The CDR3 bases are TGCGCCAGCAGCTTGGAACCTGGCAGGCAACAAGAGACCCAGTACTTC.

This clonotype was seen many times. The chain has TRBV3-1 and TRBJ2-3; TRBD2 agrees at 10 bases. After removal of 0 bases from V and 2 bases from J, the junction contained 5 bases not matched to a gene. The CDR3 is made up of 17 amino acids. Germline loops: CDR1 LGHDT, CDR2 YNNKEL (reference sequence). The CDR3 nucleotides are TGTGCCAGCAGCCAAGAATGGGGGACTAGCGACACAGATACGCAGTATTTT. Amino acid sequence: CASSQEWGTSDTDTQYF.

This clonotype showed up many times. The J gene is TRBJ2-3, the V gene TRBV5-1; maybe TRBD2 (6 bases). The ends were cut back, 2 bases at V and 0 bases at J, with 13 bases in the middle. This CDR3 has 16 residues. Germline lookup yields CDR1 SGHRS and CDR2 YFSETQ. DNA for the CDR3: TGCGCCAGCAGCTTAGTGGGGGACTCAAGCACAGATACGCAGTATTTT. Translation gives CASSLVGDSSTDTQYF.